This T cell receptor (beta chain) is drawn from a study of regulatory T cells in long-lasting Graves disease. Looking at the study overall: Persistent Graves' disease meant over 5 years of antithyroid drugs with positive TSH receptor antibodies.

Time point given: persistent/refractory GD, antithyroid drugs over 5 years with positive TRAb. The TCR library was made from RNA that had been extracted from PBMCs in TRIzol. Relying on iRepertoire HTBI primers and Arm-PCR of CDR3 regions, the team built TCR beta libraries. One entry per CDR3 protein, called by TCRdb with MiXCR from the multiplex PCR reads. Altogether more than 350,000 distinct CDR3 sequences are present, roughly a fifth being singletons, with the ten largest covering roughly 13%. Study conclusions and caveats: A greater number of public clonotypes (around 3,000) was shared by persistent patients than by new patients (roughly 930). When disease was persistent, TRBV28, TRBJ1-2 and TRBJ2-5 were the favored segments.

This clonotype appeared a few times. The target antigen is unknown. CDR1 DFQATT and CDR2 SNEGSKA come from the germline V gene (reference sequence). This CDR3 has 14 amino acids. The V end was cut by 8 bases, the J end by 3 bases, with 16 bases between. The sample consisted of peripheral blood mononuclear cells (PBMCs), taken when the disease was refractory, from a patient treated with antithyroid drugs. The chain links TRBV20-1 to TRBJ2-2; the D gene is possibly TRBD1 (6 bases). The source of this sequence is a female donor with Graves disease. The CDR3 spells CSSTLGADTGELFF. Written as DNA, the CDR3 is TGCAGTTCCACCTTGGGGGCAGACACCGGGGAGCTGTTTTTT.